The 24 T cell receptor beta chains given below trace back to one sample, sequenced in a study of blood T cells in healthy people across ages. A second PCR of 7 to 11 cycles used a sample-barcoded 5' primer and a J-beta primer mix. MiXCR was run by TCRdb on the 5' RACE reads, yielding one entry per CDR3 protein. The sample shows hundreds of thousands of distinct CDR3 sequences, 24% of them seen only once. The same data also went into a second study, on T cells of mothers and their children.

The specimen was blood. Receptor source: a boy between 10 and 17 years old in good health.

The rearrangement links TRBV19 to TRBJ2-1; D unresolved. The DNA end is a closer match to TRBJ2-5, so the J assignment may be wrong. The CDR3 is 14 amino acids. Germline V CDR1 and CDR2: LNHDA, SQIVND (reference sequence). CDR3 loop: CASSILLWGETQYF. In DNA form, the CDR3 reads TGTGCCAGTAGTATCCTCCTCTGGGGAGAGACCCAGTACTTC.

The chain combines TRBV27 with TRBJ1-5, with TRBD1 matching 8 bases. Germline V gene sequence: CDR1 MNHEY, CDR2 SMNVEV (reference sequence). There are 15 residues in the CDR3. Trimming cost V 6 bases and J 1 base; bases outside gene matches: 5. Written as DNA, the CDR3 is TGTGCCAGCAGCTACAGGGGGGGAAGCAATCAGCCCCAGCATTTT. Protein sequence: CASSYRGGSNQPQHF.

The V call is TRBV19, the J call TRBJ1-1; D may be TRBD1 (5 bases). The CDR3 covers 15 residues. The germline V gene encodes CDR1 LNHDA and CDR2 SQIVND (reference sequence). Trimming left V 6 bases short and J 1 base short, with 15 bases between. CDR3 residues: CASSRRGGANTEAFF. In DNA, the CDR3 is TGTGCCAGTAGCCGACGCGGGGGTGCGAACACTGAAGCTTTCTTT.

This clonotype was detected only a few times. The chain joins TRBV2 to TRBJ2-5; 7 bases map to TRBD1. Germline V CDR1 and CDR2: SNHLY, FYNNEI. The CDR3 spans 14 residues. J lost 2 bases, V lost 6 bases, and 6 bases had no gene match. The CDR3 DNA reads as TGTGCCAGCAGGGGGACAGTGACTCAAGAGACCCAGTACTTC. The encoded protein is CASRGTVTQETQYF. The entire variable domain, with the rest obtained from reference TRBV2 and TRBJ2-5, is as follows: EPEVTQTPSHQVTQMGQEVILRCVPISNHLYFYWYRQILGQKVEFLVSFYNNEISEKSEIFDDQFSVERPDGSNFTLKIRSTKLEDSAMYFCASRGTVTQETQYFGPGTRLLVL.

The gene calls are TRBV2 and TRBJ2-5; 8 nucleotides agree with TRBD1. J lost 5 bases, V lost 9 bases, and 11 bases had no gene match. Germline V CDR1 and CDR2: SNHLY, FYNNEI. The CDR3 runs to 14 residues. This CDR3 reads CASGQGSTGETQYF. In DNA, the CDR3 is TGTGCCAGTGGACAGGGTTCTACAGGGGAGACCCAGTACTTC.

This clonotype has a handful of counts. The chain joins TRBV28 to TRBJ2-2; 11 bases fit TRBD2. The germline CDR1 and CDR2 sequences are MDHEN and SYDVKM. The CDR3 is made up of 16 amino acids. The J segment lost 4 bases and the V segment lost 5 bases, leaving 6 bases of the junction unmatched. CDR3 loop: CASSPRGLAGTGELFF. CDR3 bases: TGTGCCAGCAGTCCGCGCGGACTAGCGGGCACCGGGGAGCTGTTTTTT.

This clonotype was picked up a small number of times. The chain recombines TRBV5-6 with TRBJ2-7; TRBD1 agrees at 8 bases. The V segment lost 0 bases and the J segment 3 bases; nucleotides outside the gene matches: 11. Germline V gene lookup returns CDR1 SGHDT and CDR2 YYEEEE. The CDR3 length is 17 residues. CDR3 nucleotide sequence: TGTGCCAGCAGCTTGGCTCGACAGGGGACAAAGAACTACGAGCAGTACTTC. It translates to CASSLARQGTKNYEQYF. Looking up the rest from reference TRBV5-6 and TRBJ2-7 gives the full variable domain: DAGVTQSPTHLIKTRGQQVTLRCSPKSGHDTVSWYQQALGQGPQFIFQYYEEEERQRGNFPDRFSGHQFPNYSSELNVNALLLGDSALYLCASSLARQGTKNYEQYFGPGTRLTVT.

This clonotype came up a few times. This chain uses TRBV12-3 or TRBV12-4 with TRBJ2-3; D unresolved. The CDR3 runs to 12 residues. Trimming shortened V by 8 bases and J by 8 bases, and 14 bases separated the two germline ends. Here the CDR3 DNA reads TGTGCCAGCTCGGCCCTCAAGGGTACGCAGTATTTT. Translation gives CASSALKGTQYF.

The CDR3 loop is CSARAGGGNEKLFF. The CDR3 DNA follows: TGCAGTGCTAGAGCAGGGGGGGGGAATGAAAAACTGTTTTTT. The chain joins TRBV20-1 to TRBJ1-4; 7 bases match TRBD1. The CDR3 spans 14 residues. J lost 5 bases, V lost 1 base, and 4 bases had no gene match. Per germline, CDR1 DFQATT and CDR2 SNEGSKA (reference sequence).

This clonotype occurred a few times. V and J are TRBV6-5 and TRBJ1-2; 8 bases map to TRBD1. The CDR3 length is 11 residues. Per the germline V gene, CDR1 is MNHEY and CDR2 is SVGAGI. Losses at the gene ends were 7 bases for V and 7 bases for J; bases not matched to a gene: 2. In DNA, the CDR3 is TGTGCCAGCACACAGGGGGGTGGCTACACCTTC. Translating it yields CASTQGGGYTF.

This chain links TRBV20-1 with TRBJ2-3; TRBD2 matches 10 bases. V lost 5 bases to trimming and J lost 3 bases; unmatched junction nucleotides: 20. Germline V gene lookup returns CDR1 DFQATT and CDR2 SNEGSKA (reference sequence). The CDR3 runs 19 residues. The DNA of the CDR3 is TGCAGTGCTGCTAGGGATCTAGCGGGAGATAAGTTTGTAACAGATACGCAGTATTTT. Translating it yields CSAARDLAGDKFVTDTQYF.

The table lists this clonotype with a count of one. The chain has TRBV4-1 and TRBJ2-7, with 7 bases that match TRBD2. The CDR3 has 14 residues. CDR1 and CDR2 from the germline V gene are MGHRA and YSYEKL. V lost 1 base and J lost 2; bases outside the gene matches: 2. The CDR3: CASSQGGGAYEQYF. The CDR3 coding sequence is TGCGCCAGCAGCCAAGGGGGGGGAGCCTACGAGCAGTACTTC.

This clonotype was observed a handful of times. V gene TRBV3-1 combines with J gene TRBJ1-6, with D possibly being TRBD1 (6 bases). V was pared by 5 bases and J by 4 bases, with 15 bases between. CDR1 LGHDT and CDR2 YNNKEL come from the germline V gene (reference sequence). CDR3 length: 16 amino acids. This CDR3 is CASSSIGGAYNSPLHF. Here the CDR3 DNA reads TGTGCCAGCAGCTCGATCGGGGGCGCGTATAATTCACCCCTCCACTTT. Using reference TRBV3-1 and TRBJ1-6 for the parts outside the CDR3, the full variable domain is DTAVSQTPKYLVTQMGNDKSIKCEQNLGHDTMYWYKQDSKKFLKIMFSYNNKELIINETVPNRFSPKSPDKAHLNLHINSLELGDSAVYFCASSSIGGAYNSPLHFGNGTRLTVT.

The CDR3 protein is CASSRRASGRNIQYF. The DNA of the CDR3 is TGTGCCAGCAGCCGTCGGGCTAGCGGGCGAAACATTCAGTACTTC. V and J are TRBV14 and TRBJ2-4; 8 nucleotides line up with TRBD2. The CDR3 has 15 residues. The germline gives CDR1 SGHDN, CDR2 FVKESK. J was trimmed by 6 bases and V by 4 bases; bases with no gene match: 8.

As for this clonotype: A junction boundary mismatches the germline segment, possibly from a read error. This chain uses TRBV6-1 with TRBJ2-2; the D is unclear. This CDR3 contains 14 residues. Germline V gene sequence: CDR1 MNHNS, CDR2 SASEGT. CDR3: CASREGLSTGELFF. As DNA, the CDR3 is TGTGCCAGCAGGGAAGGTTTGAGTACCGGGGAGCTGTTTTTT.

This clonotype was detected many times. The chain employs TRBV6-4 and TRBJ1-2; 8 bases align to TRBD1. Trimming at V came to 0 bases and at J to 5 bases, leaving 5 bases not matched to a gene. CDR3 length equals 15 residues. Germline V gene data show CDR1 as MRHNA and CDR2 as SNTAGT. CDR3 loop: CASSDSPDRVYGYTF. Written as DNA, the CDR3 is TGTGCCAGCAGTGACTCACCGGACAGGGTTTATGGCTACACCTTC.

The gene calls are TRBV28 and TRBJ2-5; D ambiguous. V was trimmed by 5 bases and J by 5 bases, leaving 12 bases between them. The CDR3 length is 13 residues. CDR1 is MDHEN, CDR2 SYDVKM, per germline. CDR3 loop: CASSAQEFETQYF. The CDR3 nucleotides read TGTGCCAGCAGTGCCCAGGAGTTTGAGACCCAGTACTTC.

This rearrangement joins TRBV28 to TRBJ2-2, with a possible D match to TRBD2 (6 bases). Germline V lookup: CDR1 MDHEN, CDR2 SYDVKM. V was cut by 4 bases and J by 6 bases, with 12 bases left in between. The CDR3 is 14 amino acids. The CDR3 here is CASSSGLTAGELFF. The CDR3 DNA reads as TGTGCCAGCAGTTCGGGACTTACGGCCGGGGAGCTGTTTTTT.

There are a few counts of this clonotype. The V gene is TRBV4-3, the J gene TRBJ2-1; the D is unclear. Trimming took 0 bases from V and 4 from J, leaving 13 bases between them. This CDR3 has 16 residues. Germline-derived CDR1 and CDR2 are LGHNA and YSLEER. The CDR3 nucleotides are TGCGCCAGCAGCCAAGAATGGCCCAAACCTTACAATGAGCAGTTCTTC. This translates into CASSQEWPKPYNEQFF.

This clonotype showed up just a few times. The J gene is TRBJ2-5, the V gene TRBV27; tentatively, D is TRBD1 (5 bases). Trimming left V 2 bases short and J 5 bases short, with 9 bases between. The germline V gene has CDR1 MNHEY and CDR2 SMNVEV (reference sequence). CDR3 size: 13 residues. Written as DNA, the CDR3 is TGTGCCAGCAGTTTAAGGACATCCGAGACCCAGTACTTC. This codes for CASSLRTSETQYF.

This clonotype was seen just once. J is TRBJ1-2 and V is TRBV20-1; 9 bases are shared with TRBD1. This CDR3 comprises 14 residues. V lost 0 bases to trimming and J lost 8 bases; unmatched junction nucleotides: 7. Germline loops: CDR1 DFQATT, CDR2 SNEGSKA (reference sequence). CDR3 coding DNA: TGCAGTGCTAGAGAAACAGGGGGCCACGGGGGCTACACCTTC. It translates to CSARETGGHGGYTF.

This clonotype was picked up a small number of times. The rearrangement uses TRBV25-1 and TRBJ1-5; TRBD1 matches at 8 bases. The length of the CDR3 is 15 residues. J was trimmed by 3 bases and V by 5 bases; bases with no gene match: 6. Germline V gene lookup returns CDR1 MGHDK and CDR2 SYGVNS. CDR3 in amino acids: CASSTTGDSNQPQHF. CDR3 DNA: TGTGCCAGCAGTACGACAGGGGACTCCAATCAGCCCCAGCATTTT.

This chain joins TRBV6-5 and TRBJ2-5; possibly TRBD1 for D (6 bases). The CDR3 totals 15 residues. From germline, CDR1 is MNHEY and CDR2 SVGAGI. The V and J ends lost 2 bases and 1 base respectively, with 11 bases between them. The CDR3 protein is CASSYPGRGQETQYF. The CDR3 bases are TGTGCCAGCAGTTACCCGGGCAGGGGCCAAGAGACCCAGTACTTC.

This clonotype has just a few counts. This chain uses TRBV15 with TRBJ1-4; TRBD1 aligns across 10 bases. CDR1 and CDR2 from the germline V gene are LNHNV and YYDKDF (reference sequence). CDR3 length: 16 residues. The junction had 7 bases not matched to a gene; V was cut back by 3 bases and J by 6 bases. The DNA for the CDR3 is TGTGCCACCAGCAGTGATGACAGGGGGCGTTATGAAAAACTGTTTTTT. This codes for CATSSDDRGRYEKLFF.